This T cell receptor (beta chain) was identified during a study of vaccination effects on CD4 cells after COVID-19. Study outcomes and limitations: Infection-derived and vaccine-derived clones contracted markedly late after vaccination.

With the ViraFEST assay, the study expanded antigen-specific CD4+ T cells using viral peptide pools, then sequenced them. The authors isolated CD4+ T cells after 9 to 10 days of culture. Two-dose BNT162b2 or mRNA-1273 vaccination was given to participants. This clone was counted between two and nine times. The antigen is undetermined. Only in-frame clones appear in the TCRdb table, and some are missing; sequencing was by immunoSEQ multiplex PCR. The sample consists of under 80,000 clones, roughly 73% of them appearing once. The CDR3 consists of 18 residues. Looked up from germline, CDR1 is SGDLS and CDR2 is YYNGEE. Between the trimmed V and J ends, which lost 2 bases and 2 bases, there was a span of 23 bases.

The sequenced sample was CD4+ T cells from PBMCs cultured with HCoV-229E spike peptides, obtained after COVID-19 vaccination. The chain employs TRBV9 and TRBJ2-7; perhaps TRBD1 as D (6 bases). This TCR came from a human donor who received a COVID-19 vaccine. The CDR3 here is CASSVRVKLGHQTYEQYV. DNA of the CDR3: TGTGCCAGCAGCGTCCGGGTGAAGCTGGGACACCAAACCTACGAGCAGTACGTC.